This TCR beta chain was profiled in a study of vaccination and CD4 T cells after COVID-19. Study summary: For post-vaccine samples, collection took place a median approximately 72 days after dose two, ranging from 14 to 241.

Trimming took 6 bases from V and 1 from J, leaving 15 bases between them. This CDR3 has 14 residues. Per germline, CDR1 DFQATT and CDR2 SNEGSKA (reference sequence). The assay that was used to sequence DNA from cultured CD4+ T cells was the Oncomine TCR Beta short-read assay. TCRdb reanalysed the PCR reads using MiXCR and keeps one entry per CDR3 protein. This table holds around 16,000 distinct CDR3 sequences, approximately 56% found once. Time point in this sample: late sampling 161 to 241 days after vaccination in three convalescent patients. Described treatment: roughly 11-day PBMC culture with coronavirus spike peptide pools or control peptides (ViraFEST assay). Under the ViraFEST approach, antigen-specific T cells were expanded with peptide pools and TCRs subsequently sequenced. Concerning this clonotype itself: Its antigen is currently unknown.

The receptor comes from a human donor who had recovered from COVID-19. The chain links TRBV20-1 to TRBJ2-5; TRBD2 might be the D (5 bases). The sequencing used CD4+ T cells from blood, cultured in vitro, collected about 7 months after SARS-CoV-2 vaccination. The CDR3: CSAPVLTTQETQYF. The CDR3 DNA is TGCAGTGCCCCGGTTCTGACTACCCAAGAGACCCAGTACTTC.